This entry lists 20 T cell receptor beta chains sequenced from one sample in a study of T cell repertoires in cytomegalovirus infection. Their specific antigens are unknown. TCRdb reanalysed the reads using MiXCR and keeps one entry per CDR3 protein. This table holds over 45,000 distinct CDR3 sequences, under 25% found once. Sequenced material: CD8+ T cells from cultured PBMCs, taken from culture after CMV antigen stimulation. Every receptor here comes from a human donor in good health (CMV status not recorded). Some clones in this sample may be carry-over from other donors' samples.

This clonotype was detected a few times. The J gene is TRBJ2-1, the V gene TRBV24-1, with 8 bases fitting TRBD2. Trimming removed 9 bases from V and 6 bases from J; junction bases left unmatched: 9. The CDR3 is 14 residues long. CDR1 and CDR2 from the germline V gene are KGHDR and SFDVKD. The CDR3 region has the DNA TGTGCCACCCGGCGCGCGGGAGGATCCAATGAGCAGTTCTTC. This sequence encodes CATRRAGGSNEQFF.

The chain recombines TRBV27 with TRBJ1-5, with D possibly matching TRBD1 (6 bases). The CDR3 consists of 13 residues. CDR1 and CDR2 from the germline V gene are MNHEY and SMNVEV (reference sequence). V shed 4 bases and J shed 2 bases, with 6 bases lying between them. The CDR3 bases are TGTGCCAGCAGTTCAGGGGGCAATCAGCCCCAGCATTTT. Translating gives CASSSGGNQPQHF.

This clonotype was recorded a few times. This chain links TRBV7-9 with TRBJ2-5; 8 bases are a match to TRBD1. Per germline, CDR1 SEHNR and CDR2 FQNEAQ (reference sequence). V dropped 4 bases and J dropped 4; count of bases not matched to a gene: 11. CDR3 length equals 16 residues. In DNA, the CDR3 is TGTGCCAGCAGCTCGATGGACAGGGCTTTTGGAGAGACCCAGTACTTC. This gives the protein CASSSMDRAFGETQYF.

Notes on this clonotype: A junction end diverges from the germline sequence, so it may reflect a read error. V and J are TRBV7-2 and TRBJ2-7; TRBD2 aligns across 12 bases. The CDR3 is made up of 17 amino acids. Germline V gene lookup returns CDR1 SGHTA and CDR2 FQGNSA. The CDR3 sequence: CASSLAGTSGFSYEQYF. In DNA form, the CDR3 reads TGTGCCAGCAGCCTGGCCGGGACTAGCGGGTTCTCCTACGAGCAGTATTTC.

V usage is TRBV9 and J usage is TRBJ2-5; perhaps D is TRBD1 or TRBD2 (6 bases each). CDR3 size: 17 residues. The germline gives CDR1 SGDLS, CDR2 YYNGEE. Trimming pared 7 bases from V and 2 bases from J, leaving 24 bases between. CDR3 residues: CASGHDKGGPLQETQYF. The CDR3 region has the DNA TGTGCCAGCGGGCATGACAAGGGGGGCCCCTTACAAGAGACCCAGTACTTC. Complete variable domain (other parts from reference TRBV9 and TRBJ2-5): DSGVTQTPKHLITATGQRVTLRCSPRSGDLSVYWYQQSLDQGLQFLIQYYNGEERAKGNILERFSAQQFPDLHSELNLSSLELGDSALYFCASGHDKGGPLQETQYFGPGTRLLVL.

This clonotype was picked up a small number of times. The chain recombines TRBV6-6 with TRBJ2-1; unclear D gene. This CDR3 is 11 amino acids long. Germline values: CDR1 MNHNY, CDR2 SVGAGI (reference sequence). V lost 6 bases and J 8 bases, leaving 8 bases between the germline ends. CDR3 sequence reads: CASSRRDEQFF. CDR3 coding DNA: TGTGCCAGCAGCCGCCGCGATGAGCAGTTCTTC.

The chain links TRBV7-3 to TRBJ2-7, with TRBD1 as a possible D gene (6 bases). Germline values: CDR1 SGHTA, CDR2 FQGTGA. The CDR3 is 14 residues long. V gave up 5 bases and J gave up 0 bases, with 11 bases separating them. Here the CDR3 DNA reads TGTGCCAGCAGCGCTACAGGGTCCTCCTACGAGCAGTACTTC. Residues: CASSATGSSYEQYF.

The chain carries TRBV6-2 or TRBV6-3 and TRBJ2-7; D possibly uses TRBD1 or TRBD2 (5 bases each). Germline lookup yields CDR1 MNHEY and CDR2 SVGEGT. CDR3 size: 18 residues. The V and J ends lost 7 bases and 0 bases respectively, with 25 bases between them. The CDR3 loop is CASNPGRGANLNSYEQYF. The DNA for the CDR3 is TGTGCCAGCAACCCTGGAAGAGGGGCTAACCTTAACTCCTACGAGCAGTACTTC.

CDR3 in DNA: TGTGCCAGCAGTGGGGGGGGGGCTCGAGAGCAGTACTTC. Its translation: CASSGGGAREQYF. This sequence joins TRBV27 and TRBJ2-7, with D maybe TRBD2 (7 bases). In germline, CDR1 is MNHEY, CDR2 SMNVEV (reference sequence). V was trimmed by 5 bases and J by 7 bases, leaving 15 bases between them. This CDR3 is built from 13 residues.

V and J are TRBV6-1 and TRBJ2-3; no clear D gene. Trimming removed 0 bases from V and 1 base from J, with 11 bases in between. The CDR3 loop spans 16 amino acids. Germline CDR1 and CDR2: MNHNS and SASEGT. The CDR3 loop reads CASSEAWPRRTDTQYF. The CDR3 region has the DNA TGTGCCAGCAGTGAAGCATGGCCCCGTCGCACAGATACGCAGTATTTT.

This chain uses TRBV7-2 with TRBJ2-5; 9 nucleotides align to TRBD1. Unmatched junction bases numbered 5, after V lost 1 base and J lost 5 bases. Germline V CDR1 and CDR2: SGHTA, FQGNSA. The CDR3 runs to 15 residues. CDR3 amino acids: CASSLVYRGRETQYF. The DNA of the CDR3 is TGTGCCAGCAGCTTAGTATACAGGGGGCGTGAGACCCAGTACTTC.

This chain connects TRBV11-2 to TRBJ2-1; D is perhaps TRBD2 (6 bases). Per the germline V gene, CDR1 is SGHAT and CDR2 is FQNNGV. The CDR3 contains 17 residues. Between the trimmed V and J ends, which lost 4 bases and 0 bases, there was a span of 16 bases. The CDR3 DNA follows: TGTGCCAGCAGCTACCCCGGGAGAATAAGCTCCTACAATGAGCAGTTCTTC. Translation gives CASSYPGRISSYNEQFF.

The chain couples TRBV7-6 to TRBJ2-1, with 8 bases identical to TRBD2. J gave up 5 bases and V 5 bases, and 11 bases lay outside the gene matches. Germline lookup yields CDR1 SGHVS and CDR2 FNYEAQ. The CDR3 is 16 residues long. The CDR3 loop reads CASSGRGAGGHNEQFF. The CDR3 DNA reads as TGTGCCAGCAGCGGTCGGGGCGCGGGGGGCCACAATGAGCAGTTCTTC.

The chain joins TRBV27 to TRBJ2-7; the D gene is possibly TRBD1 (6 bases). In germline, CDR1 is MNHEY, CDR2 SMNVEV (reference sequence). CDR3 length: 12 residues. Trimming removed 4 bases at V and 4 bases at J, with 8 bases between. The CDR3 sequence is CASSSDSYEQYF. The CDR3 DNA reads as TGTGCCAGCAGTTCGGACAGTTACGAGCAGTACTTC.

This clonotype was observed many times. This sequence joins TRBV29-1 and TRBJ1-1, with 7 nucleotides matching TRBD1. V lost 3 bases, J lost 6 bases, and 10 bases stayed unmatched. CDR1 is SQVTM and CDR2 is ANQGSEA in the germline V gene. This CDR3 has 14 residues. The CDR3 DNA follows: TGCAGCGTTGACACAGGGGAGGGCTTCGCTGAAGCTTTCTTT. This codes for CSVDTGEGFAEAFF.

This clonotype came up many times. The chain links TRBV7-2 to TRBJ1-5; D is uncertain. Germline CDR1 and CDR2: SGHTA and FQGNSA. V was clipped by 1 base and J by 0 bases, with 10 bases between them. CDR3 length: 16 amino acids. The CDR3 region has the DNA TGTGCCAGCAGCTTAGGAACACCAGCTAGCAATCAGCCCCAGCATTTT. This codes for CASSLGTPASNQPQHF.

In this sample, this clonotype turned up a few times. This chain connects TRBV7-2 to TRBJ2-1, with 9 bases that match TRBD1. CDR1 is SGHTA, CDR2 FQGNSA, per germline. This CDR3 has 17 amino acids. Trimming took 1 base from V and 6 from J; bases not matched to a gene: 10. The CDR3 is CASSLEIPGTGRNEQFF. CDR3 nucleotide sequence: TGTGCCAGCAGCTTAGAAATACCCGGGACAGGGCGCAATGAGCAGTTCTTC.

The chain is built from TRBV7-9 and TRBJ1-2, with TRBD1 identical over 10 bases. V shed 10 bases, J shed 5 bases, and the junction held 16 bases outside the gene matches. CDR3 length equals 16 residues. The germline CDR1 and CDR2 sequences are SEHNR and FQNEAQ (reference sequence). CDR3 loop: CATRDRGLMVDYGYTF. CDR3 nucleotide sequence: TGTGCCACTCGGGACAGGGGACTTATGGTGGATTATGGCTACACCTTC.

This clonotype appeared a few times. The gene calls are TRBV7-6 and TRBJ1-1, with TRBD1 matching 8 bases. CDR1 SGHVS and CDR2 FNYEAQ come from the germline V gene. CDR3 length equals 15 residues. Trimming took 5 bases from V and 7 from J; bases not matched to a gene: 12. The CDR3 coding sequence is TGTGCCAGCAGCCCTAGCCAGGGGGCTTTAAGTGAAGCTTTCTTT. Translated, it gives CASSPSQGALSEAFF.

This clonotype has more than one count but fewer than ten. This sequence joins TRBV7-2 and TRBJ1-2; possibly TRBD1 for D (5 bases). Germline loops: CDR1 SGHTA, CDR2 FQGNSA. V gave up 8 bases and J gave up 0 bases, with 10 bases separating them. CDR3 length equals 13 residues. The CDR3 DNA reads TGTGCCAGCCGGAGACAGTCTAACTATGGCTACACCTTC. Encoded protein: CASRRQSNYGYTF.